Each of the 30 T cell receptor beta chains below was sequenced from the same sample in a study of post-analysis software for immune sequencing data. Notes on the study in general: In patients, roughly five TRBV segments were more frequent than in controls, with TRBV5-6, TRBV5-1 and TRBV20-1 among them.

Each TCR beta cDNA library carried unique molecular identifiers. TCRdb reprocessed the PCR reads via MiXCR and lists one record per CDR3 protein. The table shows 650,000 to 900,000 distinct CDR3 sequences, with around 46% occurring only once. Their specific antigens are unknown. Material for sequencing was blood. These receptors came from a girl between 5 and 17 years old with multiple sclerosis.

The count of this clonotype is one. At one end, the junction sequence differs from germline, possibly due to a read error. The gene calls are TRBV20-1 and TRBJ2-7; D is possibly TRBD2 (6 bases). Looked up from germline, CDR1 is DFQATT and CDR2 is SNEGSKA (reference sequence). The CDR3 contains 13 residues. The DNA of the CDR3 is TGCAGTGCTAGCGGGGGACCATCCTACGGGCAGTACTTC. Translated: CSASGGPSYGQYF.

Concerning this clonotype itself: A read error may produce the germline difference seen at one junction end. This chain links TRBV12-3 or TRBV12-4 with TRBJ2-5; no clear D. There are 13 residues in the CDR3. As DNA, the CDR3 is TGTGCCAGCAGCCCGGGCTCCCAAGGGACCCAGTACTTC. Its translation is CASSPGSQGTQYF.

This clonotype came up a few times. The chain uses TRBV11-1 and TRBJ2-1, with 8 bases matching TRBD1. V shed 0 bases, J shed 7 bases, and the junction held 5 bases outside the gene matches. CDR1 SGHAT and CDR2 FQDESV come from the germline V gene (reference sequence). This CDR3 comprises 15 residues. CDR3 residues: CASSLAGQGRNEQFF. The CDR3 DNA follows: TGTGCCAGCAGCTTAGCTGGACAGGGTAGGAATGAGCAGTTCTTC.

With respect to this clonotype: Possible read error: a much larger clone is one base away. The genes are TRBV13 and TRBJ1-4; the match to TRBD1 covers 10 bases. The germline V gene has CDR1 PRHDT and CDR2 FYEKMQ (reference sequence). The CDR3 is 14 amino acids. This chain's CDR3 is CAGSGGTGAEKLFF. For the CDR3, the DNA is TGTGCCGGCAGCGGCGGGACAGGGGCTGAAAAACTGTTTTTT.

This sequence joins TRBV5-5 and TRBJ2-1; TRBD1 matches 7 bases. This CDR3 is built from 14 residues. CDR1 is SGHKS and CDR2 is YYEKEE in the germline V gene (reference sequence). The V segment lost 3 bases and the J segment 5 bases; nucleotides outside the gene matches: 5. The CDR3 loop is CASSSGQINNEQFF. The DNA of the CDR3 is TGTGCCAGCAGCTCGGGACAGATTAACAATGAGCAGTTCTTC. Complete variable domain (other parts from reference TRBV5-5 and TRBJ2-1): DAGVTQSPTHLIKTRGQQVTLRCSPISGHKSVSWYQQVLGQGPQFIFQYYEKEERGRGNFPDRFSARQFPNYSSELNVNALLLGDSALYLCASSSGQINNEQFFGPGTRLTVL.

The table lists this clonotype with a few counts. V usage is TRBV28 and J usage is TRBJ2-5; TRBD1 matches 7 bases. Germline values: CDR1 MDHEN, CDR2 SYDVKM. V gave up 5 bases and J gave up 1 base; unmatched junction bases: 7. This CDR3 region has 15 residues. The chain's CDR3 is CASSPLRDSQETQYF. The DNA for the CDR3 is TGTGCCAGCAGTCCCCTCCGGGACAGCCAAGAGACCCAGTACTTC.

The V call is TRBV12-3 or TRBV12-4, the J call TRBJ2-1, with 9 bases identical to TRBD2. The CDR3 contains 15 residues. J was trimmed by 2 bases and V by 5 bases; bases with no gene match: 4. The CDR3 bases are TGTGCCAGCAGTCCGACTAGCGGACCCTACAATGAGCAGTTCTTC. Residues: CASSPTSGPYNEQFF.

The rearrangement links TRBV11-2 to TRBJ2-1; D not certain. Trimming cost V 0 bases and J 1 base, with 13 bases left between them. The CDR3 contains 17 residues. Germline loops: CDR1 SGHAT, CDR2 FQNNGV. The chain's CDR3 is CASSLDIHGRSYNEQFF. The CDR3 nucleotides are TGTGCCAGCAGCTTAGATATTCACGGGCGATCCTACAATGAGCAGTTCTTC. Filled out from reference TRBV11-2 and TRBJ2-1, the complete variable domain reads EAGVAQSPRYKIIEKRQSVAFWCNPISGHATLYWYQQILGQGPKLLIQFQNNGVVDDSQLPKDRFSAERLKGVDSTLKIQPAKLEDSAVYLCASSLDIHGRSYNEQFFGPGTRLTVL.

The genes are TRBV5-1 and TRBJ2-7; 10 bases agree with TRBD2. The CDR3 has 15 residues. V was clipped by 5 bases and J by 3 bases; unmatched bases: 8. Germline values: CDR1 SGHRS, CDR2 YFSETQ. The DNA for the CDR3 is TGCGCCAGCAGAGAGGGACTAGCGCCGGTCTACGAGCAGTACTTC. Amino acid sequence: CASREGLAPVYEQYF.

The V gene is TRBV10-3, the J gene TRBJ2-1, with TRBD2 identical over 16 bases. J was trimmed by 1 base and V by 3 bases; bases with no gene match: 6. The CDR3 loop spans 19 amino acids. Germline CDR1 reads ENHRY; CDR2 reads SYGVKD. Here the CDR3 reads CAISDPGLAGGWSYNEQFF. The CDR3 DNA sequence: TGTGCCATCAGTGATCCGGGACTAGCGGGAGGGTGGTCCTACAATGAGCAGTTCTTC.

The V gene is TRBV24-1, the J gene TRBJ2-7; D is ambiguous. The J call is doubtful: the DNA matches TRBJ2-5 better. Germline V lookup: CDR1 KGHDR, CDR2 SFDVKD. The CDR3 loop spans 12 amino acids. The CDR3 DNA is TGTGCCACCAGTGCGGGTGGGGAGACCCAGTACTTC. It specifies CATSAGGETQYF.

This chain joins TRBV7-9 and TRBJ1-3; D gene ambiguous. Germline assignment: CDR1 SEHNR and CDR2 FQNEAQ (reference sequence). V lost 3 bases to trimming and J lost 4 bases, with 10 bases between them. This CDR3 contains 14 residues. The CDR3 DNA reads as TGTGCCAGCAGCTTCGGGGAATCAGGAAACACCATATATTTT. This sequence encodes CASSFGESGNTIYF.

The table lists this clonotype with a count of one. This chain connects TRBV7-9 to TRBJ2-7, with 11 bases fitting TRBD1. With the DNA end fitting TRBJ2-5 better, the J assignment may be wrong. The CDR3 sequence is 17 residues long. Per germline, CDR1 SEHNR and CDR2 FQNEAQ (reference sequence). CDR3 loop: CASSPRTGGIGGETQYF. The CDR3 DNA sequence: TGTGCCAGCAGCCCTCGGACAGGGGGCATAGGTGGGGAGACCCAGTACTTC.

V gene TRBV5-6 combines with J gene TRBJ1-3, with TRBD1 as a possible D gene (5 bases). Germline V CDR1 and CDR2: SGHDT, YYEEEE. Trimming left V 2 bases short and J 3 bases short, with 24 bases between. This CDR3 is 19 amino acids long. In nucleotides, the CDR3 is TGTGCCAGCAGCTTCGGGACCCGGGAAGGCCTGGCCTTTGGAAACACCATATATTTT. This codes for CASSFGTREGLAFGNTIYF.

This clonotype was seen a handful of times. V usage is TRBV12-3 or TRBV12-4 and J usage is TRBJ2-7; 13 nucleotides align to TRBD2. Judging by the DNA end, TRBJ2-1 fits better; the J call may be wrong. The CDR3 covers 18 residues. The CDR3 nucleotides are TGTGCCAGCAGTTTTCGTACTAGCGGGAGGGCCCTCGGCGATGAGCAGTTCTTC. This gives the protein CASSFRTSGRALGDEQFF.

The genes are TRBV20-1 and TRBJ2-7, with D tentatively TRBD2 (6 bases). The better agreement between TRBJ2-5 and the DNA end casts doubt on the J call. The length of the CDR3 is 15 residues. CDR1 is DFQATT, CDR2 SNEGSKA, per germline (reference sequence). DNA for the CDR3: TGCAGTGCCAGGGTTTTAGGTCAGGCGGGGGAGACCCAGTACTTC. Its protein product is CSARVLGQAGETQYF.

The gene calls are TRBV7-9 and TRBJ1-6, with TRBD1 matching over 7 bases. CDR3 length: 15 residues. V was pared by 2 bases and J by 13 bases, with 11 bases of the junction left unmatched. The germline V gene encodes CDR1 SEHNR and CDR2 FQNEAQ (reference sequence). CDR3 bases: TGTGCCAGCAGCTTAACGGCAGGGGGAAAGGAGCCCCTCCACTTT. Its translation: CASSLTAGGKEPLHF.

In regard to this clonotype: At one boundary the junction diverges from the germline segment, which might be a read error. The rearrangement joins TRBV7-7 to TRBJ2-2; D unclear. The CDR3 totals 16 residues. Germline values: CDR1 SSHAT, CDR2 FNYEAQ (reference sequence). The CDR3 coding sequence is TGTGCTAGCAGCCCCCACGTCGGTCGACGGACCGGGGAGCTGTTTTTT. Translated: CASSPHVGRRTGELFF.

The CDR3 coding sequence is TGTGCCAGCAGCTGGCAGGGGGCAGGGAGTACAGATACGCAGTATTTT. It codes for CASSWQGAGSTDTQYF. The chain couples TRBV7-3 to TRBJ2-3; 8 bases are shared with TRBD1. There are 16 residues in the CDR3. Germline loops: CDR1 SGHTA, CDR2 FQGTGA. J gave up 3 bases and V 4 bases, and 9 bases lay outside the gene matches.

This chain joins TRBV12-3 or TRBV12-4 and TRBJ1-2; D is possibly TRBD1 (6 bases). The CDR3 has 14 residues. Trimming removed 6 bases from V and 5 bases from J, with 16 bases in between. The CDR3 sequence: CASRPGTQEYGYTF. The CDR3 DNA reads TGTGCCAGCAGGCCCGGGACACAAGAATATGGCTACACCTTC.

This clonotype has only a few counts. The chain uses TRBV12-3 or TRBV12-4 and TRBJ1-1; no clear D gene. Trimming removed 1 base from V and 0 bases from J, with 3 bases in between. The CDR3 is made up of 13 amino acids. DNA for the CDR3: TGTGCCAGCAGTTTAGACATGAACACTGAAGCTTTCTTT. Residues: CASSLDMNTEAFF.

The gene calls are TRBV9 and TRBJ2-3; D is undetermined. Germline-derived CDR1 and CDR2 are SGDLS and YYNGEE. Trimming cost V 3 bases and J 2 bases, with 16 bases left between them. The CDR3 sequence is 16 residues long. DNA of the CDR3: TGTGCCAGCAGCGGGTCCGATGGCGGCTCCACAGATACGCAGTATTTT. It specifies CASSGSDGGSTDTQYF.

Only a few counts were recorded for this clonotype. V is TRBV5-6 and J is TRBJ2-4, with TRBD2 as a possible D gene (5 bases). Germline-derived CDR1 and CDR2 are SGHDT and YYEEEE. The CDR3 length is 13 residues. V lost 4 bases, J lost 6 bases, and 11 bases lay in between. Here the CDR3 reads CASSGSTANIQYF. The CDR3 nucleotides are TGTGCCAGCAGCGGGAGTACGGCAAACATTCAGTACTTC. The full variable domain, in which reference TRBV5-6 and TRBJ2-4 provide the parts outside the CDR3, is DAGVTQSPTHLIKTRGQQVTLRCSPKSGHDTVSWYQQALGQGPQFIFQYYEEEERQRGNFPDRFSGHQFPNYSSELNVNALLLGDSALYLCASSGSTANIQYFGAGTRLSVL.

This clonotype appeared a few times. The V and J genes are TRBV29-1 and TRBJ2-4; D is ambiguous. Germline V gene data show CDR1 as SQVTM and CDR2 as ANQGSEA. Trimming removed 0 bases at V and 13 bases at J, with 28 bases between. The CDR3 has 17 residues. The CDR3 sequence is CSVEDPLSTPPPVVQYF. CDR3 nucleotide sequence: TGCAGCGTTGAAGATCCGTTGAGTACGCCTCCTCCGGTTGTCCAGTACTTC.

Turning to this clonotype: A much more abundant neighbour one base away suggests this may be a read error. The gene calls are TRBV5-6 and TRBJ2-6; weak D call: TRBD2 (5 bases). CDR1 is SGHDT, CDR2 YYEEEE, per germline. The V and J ends lost 2 bases and 2 bases respectively, with 5 bases between them. There are 14 residues in the CDR3. This CDR3 reads CASSFGAGANVLTF. CDR3 coding DNA: TGTGCCAGCAGCTTCGGGGCTGGGGCCAACGTCCTGACTTTC.

This clonotype has just a few counts. V is TRBV6-5 and J is TRBJ1-2, with 9 bases aligning to TRBD1. The V gene end was trimmed by 4 bases and the J gene end by 1 base; junction bases not matched to a gene: 4. CDR1 and CDR2 (germline): MNHEY, SVGAGI. CDR3 length equals 15 residues. The CDR3 spells CASSWDRDNNYGYTF. In DNA form, the CDR3 reads TGTGCCAGCAGTTGGGACAGGGATAATAACTATGGCTACACCTTC.

This rearrangement joins TRBV10-3 to TRBJ1-2; tentative D call: TRBD1 (6 bases). V was cut by 10 bases and J by 7 bases, with 25 bases left in between. This CDR3 contains 15 residues. Germline V gene sequence: CDR1 ENHRY, CDR2 SYGVKD. DNA of the CDR3: TGTGCCAGCCGGGACAATACCAGGGCAGGGACTGGCTACACCTTC. This translates into CASRDNTRAGTGYTF.

The genes are TRBV29-1 and TRBJ2-3; 15 bases fit TRBD2. CDR1 and CDR2 (germline): SQVTM, ANQGSEA. Trimming removed 6 bases from V and 3 bases from J; junction bases left unmatched: 10. CDR3 size: 17 residues. In DNA, the CDR3 is TGCAGCGTCGCCGGGACTAGCGGGAGGAAGGGTACAGATACGCAGTATTTT. Encoded protein: CSVAGTSGRKGTDTQYF.

This clonotype has just a few counts. The chain joins TRBV29-1 to TRBJ2-7; a possible D gene is TRBD1 (5 bases). The CDR3 totals 13 residues. V was shortened by 0 bases and J by 1 base, with 7 bases between the two germline ends. CDR1 and CDR2 from the germline V gene are SQVTM and ANQGSEA. The CDR3 loop reads CSVEDDSSYEQYF. In nucleotides, the CDR3 is TGCAGCGTTGAAGATGACAGTTCCTACGAGCAGTACTTC.

The rearrangement links TRBV12-3 or TRBV12-4 to TRBJ2-7; perhaps TRBD2 as D (5 bases). This CDR3 region has 13 residues. Between the trimmed V and J ends, which lost 3 bases and 7 bases, there was a span of 13 bases. CDR3 sequence reads: CASSFGLREEQYF. The DNA for the CDR3 is TGTGCCAGCAGTTTCGGCCTTAGGGAGGAGCAGTACTTC.